This T cell receptor (beta chain) was recorded in a study of blood T cell repertoires in COVID-19. In germline, CDR1 is LNHNV, CDR2 YYDKDF (reference sequence). The CDR3 covers 16 residues. Trimming removed 3 bases from V and 1 base from J, with 14 bases in between. TCRdb's copy holds only in-frame clones and misses some; the assay was immunoSEQ multiplex PCR. The table includes over 75,000 clones, approximately 83% detected once. Sequences were obtained from peripheral blood. This TCR came from a woman over 75 with active or convalescent COVID-19. This sequence joins TRBV15 and TRBJ2-3, with D hard to call. CDR3 bases: TGTGCCACCAGCAGGGGTGACACGAGTCGCACAGATACGCAGTATTTT. The encoded protein is CATSRGDTSRTDTQYF.